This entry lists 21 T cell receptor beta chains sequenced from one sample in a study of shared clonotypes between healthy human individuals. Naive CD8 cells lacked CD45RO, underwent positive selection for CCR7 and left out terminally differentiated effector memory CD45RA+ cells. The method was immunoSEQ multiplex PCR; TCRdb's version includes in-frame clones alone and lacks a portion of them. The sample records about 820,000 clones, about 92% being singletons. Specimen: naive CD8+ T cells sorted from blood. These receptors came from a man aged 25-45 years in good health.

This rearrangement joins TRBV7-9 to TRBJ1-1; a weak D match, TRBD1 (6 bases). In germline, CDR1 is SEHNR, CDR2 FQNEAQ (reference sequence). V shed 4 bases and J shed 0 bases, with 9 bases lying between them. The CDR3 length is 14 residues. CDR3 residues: CASSSDSLNTEAFF. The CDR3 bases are TGTGCCAGCAGCTCGGACAGCTTGAACACTGAAGCTTTCTTT. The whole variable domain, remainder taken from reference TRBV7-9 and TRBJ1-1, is DTGVSQNPRHKITKRGQNVTFRCDPISEHNRLYWYRQTLGQGPEFLTYFQNEAQLEKSRLLSDRFSAERPKGSFSTLEIQRTEQGDSAMYLCASSSDSLNTEAFFGQGTRLTVV.

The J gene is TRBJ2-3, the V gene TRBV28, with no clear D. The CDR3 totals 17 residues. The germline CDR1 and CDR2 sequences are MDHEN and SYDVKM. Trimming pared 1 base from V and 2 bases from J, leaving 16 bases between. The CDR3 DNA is TGTGCCAGCAGTTTATCCCACCTACGCTCTTTCACAGATACGCAGTATTTT. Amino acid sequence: CASSLSHLRSFTDTQYF. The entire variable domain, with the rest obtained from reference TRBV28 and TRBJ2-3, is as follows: DVKVTQSSRYLVKRTGEKVFLECVQDMDHENMFWYRQDPGLGLRLIYFSYDVKMKEKGDIPEGYSVSREKKERFSLILESASTNQTSMYLCASSLSHLRSFTDTQYFGPGTRLTVL.

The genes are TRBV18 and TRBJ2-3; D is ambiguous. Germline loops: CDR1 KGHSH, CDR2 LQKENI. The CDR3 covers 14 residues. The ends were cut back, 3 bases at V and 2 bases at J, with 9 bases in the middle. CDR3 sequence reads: CASSPGTTTDTQYF. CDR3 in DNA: TGTGCCAGCTCACCGGGAACTACCACAGATACGCAGTATTTT.

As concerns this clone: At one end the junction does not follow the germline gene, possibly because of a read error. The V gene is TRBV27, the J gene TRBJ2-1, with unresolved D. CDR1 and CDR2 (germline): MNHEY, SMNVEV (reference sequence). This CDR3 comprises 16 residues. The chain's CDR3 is CASSFISQGSHNEQFF. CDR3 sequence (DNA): TGTGCCAGCAGTTTTATCTCCCAAGGCTCCCACAATGAGCAGTTCTTC.

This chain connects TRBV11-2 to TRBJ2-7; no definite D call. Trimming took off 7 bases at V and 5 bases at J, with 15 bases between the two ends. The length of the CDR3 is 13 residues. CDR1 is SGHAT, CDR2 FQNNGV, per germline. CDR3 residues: CASIPWLGNEQYF. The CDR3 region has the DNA TGTGCCAGCATCCCATGGCTGGGAAACGAGCAGTACTTC.

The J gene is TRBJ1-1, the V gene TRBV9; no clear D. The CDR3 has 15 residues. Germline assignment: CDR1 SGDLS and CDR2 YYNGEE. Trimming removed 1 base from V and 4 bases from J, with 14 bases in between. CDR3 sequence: CASSVRADWGTEAFF. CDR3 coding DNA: TGTGCCAGCAGCGTAAGGGCCGATTGGGGCACTGAAGCTTTCTTT. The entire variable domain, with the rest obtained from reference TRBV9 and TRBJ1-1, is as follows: DSGVTQTPKHLITATGQRVTLRCSPRSGDLSVYWYQQSLDQGLQFLIQYYNGEERAKGNILERFSAQQFPDLHSELNLSSLELGDSALYFCASSVRADWGTEAFFGQGTRLTVV.

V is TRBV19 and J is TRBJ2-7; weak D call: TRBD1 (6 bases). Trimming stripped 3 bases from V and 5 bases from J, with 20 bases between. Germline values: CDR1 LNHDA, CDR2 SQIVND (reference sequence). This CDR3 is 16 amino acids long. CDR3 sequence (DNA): TGTGCCAGTAGTATTCAGTACGGACAGCCTCGAGACGAGCAGTACTTC. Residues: CASSIQYGQPRDEQYF.

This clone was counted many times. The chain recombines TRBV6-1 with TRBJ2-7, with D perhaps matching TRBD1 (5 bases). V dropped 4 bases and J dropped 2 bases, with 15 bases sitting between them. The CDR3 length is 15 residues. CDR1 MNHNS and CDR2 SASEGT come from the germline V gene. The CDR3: CASSGGLGDAYEQYF. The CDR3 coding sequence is TGTGCCAGCAGTGGGGGCCTTGGTGATGCCTACGAGCAGTACTTC.

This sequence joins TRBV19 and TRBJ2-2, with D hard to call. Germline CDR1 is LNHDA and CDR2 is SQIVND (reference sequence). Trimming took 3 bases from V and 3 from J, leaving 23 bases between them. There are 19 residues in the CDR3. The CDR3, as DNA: TGTGCCAGTAGTATGGTGGTGGTATTGTATGGAGAACACACCGGGGAGCTGTTTTTT. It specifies CASSMVVVLYGEHTGELFF.

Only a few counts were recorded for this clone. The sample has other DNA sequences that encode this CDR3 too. CDR3 bases: TGTGCCAGCAGCCAGACATCTTACGAGCAGTACTTC. Residues: CASSQTSYEQYF. This chain links TRBV7-9 with TRBJ2-7; D gene ambiguous. The CDR3 spans 12 residues. Germline CDR1 and CDR2: SEHNR and FQNEAQ (reference sequence). V was cut by 5 bases and J by 4 bases, with 9 bases left in between.

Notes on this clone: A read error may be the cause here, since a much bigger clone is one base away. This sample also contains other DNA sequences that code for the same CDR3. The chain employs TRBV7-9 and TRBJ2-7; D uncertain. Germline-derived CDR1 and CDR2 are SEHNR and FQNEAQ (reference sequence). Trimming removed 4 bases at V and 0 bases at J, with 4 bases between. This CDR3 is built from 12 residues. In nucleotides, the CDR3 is TGTGCCAGCAGCTCCCGCTCCTACGAGCAGTACTTC. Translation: CASSSRSYEQYF.

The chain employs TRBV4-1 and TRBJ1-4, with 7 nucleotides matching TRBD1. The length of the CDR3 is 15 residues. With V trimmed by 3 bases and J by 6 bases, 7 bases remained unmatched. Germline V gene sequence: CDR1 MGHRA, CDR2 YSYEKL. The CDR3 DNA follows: TGCGCCAGCAGCCATCCGGGACAGAGTGATGAAAAACTGTTTTTT. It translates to CASSHPGQSDEKLFF.

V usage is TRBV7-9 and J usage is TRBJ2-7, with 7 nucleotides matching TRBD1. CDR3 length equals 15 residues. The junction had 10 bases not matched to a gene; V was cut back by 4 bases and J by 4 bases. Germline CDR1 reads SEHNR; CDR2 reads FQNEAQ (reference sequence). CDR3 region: CASSSAGTEGYEQYF. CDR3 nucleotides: TGTGCCAGCAGCTCAGCCGGGACAGAAGGGTACGAGCAGTACTTC.

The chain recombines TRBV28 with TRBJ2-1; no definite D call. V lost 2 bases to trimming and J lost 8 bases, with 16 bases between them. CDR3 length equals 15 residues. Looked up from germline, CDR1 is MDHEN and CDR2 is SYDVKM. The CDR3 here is CASSLARTRPHEQFF. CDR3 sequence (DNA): TGTGCCAGCAGTTTAGCCAGAACGAGGCCTCATGAGCAGTTCTTC.

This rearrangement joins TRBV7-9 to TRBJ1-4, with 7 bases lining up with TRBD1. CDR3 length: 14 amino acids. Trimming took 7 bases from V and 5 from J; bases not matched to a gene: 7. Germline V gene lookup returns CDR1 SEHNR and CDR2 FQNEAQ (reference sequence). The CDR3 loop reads CASTNRGPNEKLFF. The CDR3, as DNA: TGTGCCAGCACTAACAGGGGACCGAATGAAAAACTGTTTTTT.

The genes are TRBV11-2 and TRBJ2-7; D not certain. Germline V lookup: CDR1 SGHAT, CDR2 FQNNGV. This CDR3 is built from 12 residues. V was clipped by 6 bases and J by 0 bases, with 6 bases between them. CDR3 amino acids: CASRPDSYEQYF. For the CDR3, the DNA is TGTGCCAGCAGGCCCGACTCCTACGAGCAGTACTTC.

The CDR3 nucleotides read TGTGCCAGCAGCTCTGTCGGGGCAGCGTATGGCTACACCTTC. Protein sequence: CASSSVGAAYGYTF. V is TRBV27 and J is TRBJ1-2; a possible D gene is TRBD1 (5 bases). Germline V gives CDR1 MNHEY, CDR2 SMNVEV (reference sequence). The CDR3 length is 14 residues. V lost 6 bases to trimming and J lost 5 bases, with 16 bases between them.

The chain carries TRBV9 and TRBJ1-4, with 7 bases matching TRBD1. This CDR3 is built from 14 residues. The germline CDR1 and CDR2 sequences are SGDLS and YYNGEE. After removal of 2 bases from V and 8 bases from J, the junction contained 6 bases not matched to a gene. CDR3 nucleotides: TGTGCCAGCAGCGTTACAGGGGCCGAGGAAAAACTGTTTTTT. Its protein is CASSVTGAEEKLFF.

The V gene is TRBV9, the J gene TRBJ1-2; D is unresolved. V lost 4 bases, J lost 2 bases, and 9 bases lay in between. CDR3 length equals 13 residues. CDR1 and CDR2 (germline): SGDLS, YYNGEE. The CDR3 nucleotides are TGTGCCAGCAGCAAAACGGAAAACTATGGCTACACCTTC. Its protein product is CASSKTENYGYTF.

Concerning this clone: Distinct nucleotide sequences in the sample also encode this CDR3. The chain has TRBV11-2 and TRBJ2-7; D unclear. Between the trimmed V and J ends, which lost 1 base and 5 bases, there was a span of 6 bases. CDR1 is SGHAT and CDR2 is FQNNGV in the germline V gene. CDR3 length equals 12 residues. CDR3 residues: CASSLGVHEQYF. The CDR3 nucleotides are TGTGCCAGCAGCTTAGGAGTCCACGAGCAGTACTTC.

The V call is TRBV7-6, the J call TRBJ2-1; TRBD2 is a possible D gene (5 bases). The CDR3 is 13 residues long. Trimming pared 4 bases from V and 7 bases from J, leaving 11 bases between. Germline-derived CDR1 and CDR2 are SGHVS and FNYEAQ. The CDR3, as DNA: TGTGCCAGCAGCTCTTGGACTCGTAATGAGCAGTTCTTC. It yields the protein CASSSWTRNEQFF.